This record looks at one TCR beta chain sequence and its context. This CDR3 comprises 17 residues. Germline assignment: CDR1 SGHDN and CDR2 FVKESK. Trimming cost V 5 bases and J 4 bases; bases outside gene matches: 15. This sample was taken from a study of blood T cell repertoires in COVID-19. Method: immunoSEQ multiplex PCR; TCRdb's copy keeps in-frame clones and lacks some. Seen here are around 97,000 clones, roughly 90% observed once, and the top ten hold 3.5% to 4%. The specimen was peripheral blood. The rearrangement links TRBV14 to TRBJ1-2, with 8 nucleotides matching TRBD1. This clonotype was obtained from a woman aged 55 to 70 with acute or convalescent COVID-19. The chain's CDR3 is CASSAPNHRDRSYGYTF. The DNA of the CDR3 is TGTGCCAGCAGCGCTCCCAACCACCGGGACAGGAGCTATGGCTACACCTTC.